Below, one T cell receptor beta chain is given with its context. Its antigen remains unknown. Trimming shortened V by 5 bases and J by 4 bases, and 15 bases separated the two germline ends. Germline lookup yields CDR1 SGHTA and CDR2 FQGNSA. The CDR3 covers 15 residues. These data originate in a study of vaccination effects on CD4 cells after COVID-19. Study outcomes and limitations: In the late period after vaccination, infection- and vaccine-induced clones contracted markedly.

Before any sequencing was done, the ViraFEST assay used viral peptide pools to expand antigen-specific CD4+ T cells. Cells that had been cultured for roughly ten days were the source of isolated CD4+ T cells. It was two doses of either the BNT162b2 or mRNA-1273 vaccine that participants received. PBMC were cultured at under 2.5 million per well with 10 IU/ml IL-2 and 7.5 to 10 ug/ml peptides. Assay used: immunoSEQ multiplex PCR; TCRdb lists only in-frame clones, some missing. This table has around 30,000 clones, roughly 68% appearing once. Sequencing used CD4+ T cells from PBMCs cultured with HCoV-OC43 spike peptides, obtained after COVID-19 vaccination. As to subset: HCoV-OC43 spike overlapping peptide pool stimulation. The clonotype comes from a human donor who received a COVID-19 vaccine. The chain employs TRBV7-2 and TRBJ1-3; D ambiguous. DNA for the CDR3: TGTGCCAGCAGCATCCACAGTGGAACAGGAAACACCATATATTTT. Translating it yields CASSIHSGTGNTIYF.